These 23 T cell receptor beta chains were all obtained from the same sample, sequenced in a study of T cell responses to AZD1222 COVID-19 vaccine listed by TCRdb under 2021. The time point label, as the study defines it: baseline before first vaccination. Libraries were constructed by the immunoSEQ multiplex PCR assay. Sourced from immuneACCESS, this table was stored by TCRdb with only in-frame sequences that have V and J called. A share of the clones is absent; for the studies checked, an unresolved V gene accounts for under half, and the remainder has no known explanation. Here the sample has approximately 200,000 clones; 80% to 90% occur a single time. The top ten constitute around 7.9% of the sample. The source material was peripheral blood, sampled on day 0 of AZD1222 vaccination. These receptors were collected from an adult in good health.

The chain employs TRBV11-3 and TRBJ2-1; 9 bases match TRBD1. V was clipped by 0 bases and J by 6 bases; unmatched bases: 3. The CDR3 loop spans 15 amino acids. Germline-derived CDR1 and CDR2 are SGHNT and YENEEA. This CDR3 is CASSLEDRGGNEQFF. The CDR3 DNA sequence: TGTGCCAGCAGCTTAGAGGACAGGGGAGGCAATGAGCAGTTCTTC. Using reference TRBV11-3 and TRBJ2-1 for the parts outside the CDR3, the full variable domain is EAGVVQSPRYKIIEKKQPVAFWCNPISGHNTLYWYLQNLGQGPELLIRYENEEAVDDSQLPKDRFSAERLKGVDSTLKIQPAELGDSAVYLCASSLEDRGGNEQFFGPGTRLTVL.

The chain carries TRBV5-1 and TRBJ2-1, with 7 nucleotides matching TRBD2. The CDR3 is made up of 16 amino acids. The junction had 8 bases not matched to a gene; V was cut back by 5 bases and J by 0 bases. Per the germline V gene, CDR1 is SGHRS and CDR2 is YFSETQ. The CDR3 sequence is CASRPRDYNSYNEQFF. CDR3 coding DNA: TGCGCCAGCAGACCCCGGGACTACAACTCCTACAATGAGCAGTTCTTC.

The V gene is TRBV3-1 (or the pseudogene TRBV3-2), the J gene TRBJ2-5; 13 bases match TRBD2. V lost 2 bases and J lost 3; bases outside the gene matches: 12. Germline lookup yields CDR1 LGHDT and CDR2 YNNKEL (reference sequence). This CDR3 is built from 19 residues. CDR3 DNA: TGTGCCAGCAGCCAAATCCGGACTAGCGGGGGCCGCCCTAAAGAGACCCAGTACTTC. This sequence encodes CASSQIRTSGGRPKETQYF.

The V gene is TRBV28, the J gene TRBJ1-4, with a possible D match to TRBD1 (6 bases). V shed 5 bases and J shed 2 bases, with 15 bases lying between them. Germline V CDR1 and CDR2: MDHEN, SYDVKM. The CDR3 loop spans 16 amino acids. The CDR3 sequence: CASSKDSGRTNEKLFF. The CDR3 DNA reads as TGTGCCAGCAGTAAGGACAGTGGTAGGACTAATGAAAAACTGTTTTTT.

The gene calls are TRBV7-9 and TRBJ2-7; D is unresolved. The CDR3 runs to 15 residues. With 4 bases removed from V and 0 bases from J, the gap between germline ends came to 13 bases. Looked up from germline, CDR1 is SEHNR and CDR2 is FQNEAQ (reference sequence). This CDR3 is CASSSPVTASYEQYF. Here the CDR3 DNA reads TGTGCCAGCAGCTCCCCGGTAACAGCCTCCTACGAGCAGTACTTC.

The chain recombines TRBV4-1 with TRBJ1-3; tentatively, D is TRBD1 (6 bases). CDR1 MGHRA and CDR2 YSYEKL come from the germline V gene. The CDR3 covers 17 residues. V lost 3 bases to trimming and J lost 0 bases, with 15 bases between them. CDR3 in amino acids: CASSHQQGGNSGNTIYF. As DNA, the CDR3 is TGCGCCAGCAGCCACCAACAGGGAGGAAACTCTGGAAACACCATATATTTT.

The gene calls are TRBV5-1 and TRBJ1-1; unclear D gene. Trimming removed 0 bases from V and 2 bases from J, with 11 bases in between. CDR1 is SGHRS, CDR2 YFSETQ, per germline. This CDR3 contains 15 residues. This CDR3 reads CASSLGPGVNTEAFF. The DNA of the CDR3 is TGCGCCAGCAGCTTGGGCCCCGGCGTCAACACTGAAGCTTTCTTT.

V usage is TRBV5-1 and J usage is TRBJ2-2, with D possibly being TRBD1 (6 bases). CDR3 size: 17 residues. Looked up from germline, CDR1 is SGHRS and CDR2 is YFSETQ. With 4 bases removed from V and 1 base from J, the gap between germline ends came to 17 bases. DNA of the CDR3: TGCGCCAGCAGCAACCGTGACAGGCTAGGGAACACCGGGGAGCTGTTTTTT. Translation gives CASSNRDRLGNTGELFF.

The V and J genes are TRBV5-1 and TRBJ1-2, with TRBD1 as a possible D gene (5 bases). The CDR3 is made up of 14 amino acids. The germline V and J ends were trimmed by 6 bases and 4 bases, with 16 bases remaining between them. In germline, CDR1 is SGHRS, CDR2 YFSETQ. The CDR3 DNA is TGCGCCAGCAAAATTGAAGGGGCTTTCTATGGCTACACCTTC. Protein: CASKIEGAFYGYTF.

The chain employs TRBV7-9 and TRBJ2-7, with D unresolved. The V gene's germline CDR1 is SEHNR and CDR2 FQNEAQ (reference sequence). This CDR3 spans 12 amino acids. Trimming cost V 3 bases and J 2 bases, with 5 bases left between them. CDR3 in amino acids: CASSFGAYEQYF. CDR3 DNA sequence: TGTGCCAGCAGCTTCGGAGCCTACGAGCAGTACTTC.

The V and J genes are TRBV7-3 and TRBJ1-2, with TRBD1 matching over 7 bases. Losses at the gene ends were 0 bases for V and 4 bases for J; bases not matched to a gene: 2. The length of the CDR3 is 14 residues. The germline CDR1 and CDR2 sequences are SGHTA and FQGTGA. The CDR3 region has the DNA TGTGCCAGCAGCTTAACAGGGGGCCCCTATGGCTACACCTTC. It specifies CASSLTGGPYGYTF.

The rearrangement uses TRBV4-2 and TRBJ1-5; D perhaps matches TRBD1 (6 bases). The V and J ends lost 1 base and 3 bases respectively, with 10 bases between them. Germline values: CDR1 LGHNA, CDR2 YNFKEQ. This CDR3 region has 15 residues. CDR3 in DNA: TGTGCCAGCAGCCAAGTGACAGGCGACAATCAGCCCCAGCATTTT. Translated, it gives CASSQVTGDNQPQHF.

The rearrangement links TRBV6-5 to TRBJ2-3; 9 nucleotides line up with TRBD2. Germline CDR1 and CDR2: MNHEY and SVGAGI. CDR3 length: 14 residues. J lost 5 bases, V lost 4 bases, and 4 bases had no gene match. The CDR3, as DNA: TGTGCCAGCAGTTTGCGGGGGGGCGTAGATACGCAGTATTTT. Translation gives CASSLRGGVDTQYF.

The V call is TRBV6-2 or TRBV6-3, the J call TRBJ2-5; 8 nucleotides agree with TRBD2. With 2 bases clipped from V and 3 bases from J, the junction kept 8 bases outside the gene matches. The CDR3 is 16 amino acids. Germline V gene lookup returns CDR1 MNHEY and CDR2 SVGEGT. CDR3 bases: TGTGCCAGCAGTTACGAGAACGGGGGGGCGGAAGAGACCCAGTACTTC. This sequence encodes CASSYENGGAEETQYF.

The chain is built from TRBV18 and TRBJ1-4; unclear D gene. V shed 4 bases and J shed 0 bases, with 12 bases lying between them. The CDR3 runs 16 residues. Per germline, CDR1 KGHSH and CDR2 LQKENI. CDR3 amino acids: CASSRAVGTTNEKLFF. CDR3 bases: TGTGCCAGCTCACGGGCGGTAGGGACAACTAATGAAAAACTGTTTTTT.

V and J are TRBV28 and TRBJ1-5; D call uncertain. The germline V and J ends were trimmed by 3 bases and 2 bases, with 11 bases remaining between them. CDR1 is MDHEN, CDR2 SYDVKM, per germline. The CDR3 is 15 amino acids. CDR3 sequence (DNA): TGTGCCAGCAGTTTGCGAGGGTCCGGCAATCAGCCCCAGCATTTT. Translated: CASSLRGSGNQPQHF. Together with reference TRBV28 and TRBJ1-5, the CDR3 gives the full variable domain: DVKVTQSSRYLVKRTGEKVFLECVQDMDHENMFWYRQDPGLGLRLIYFSYDVKMKEKGDIPEGYSVSREKKERFSLILESASTNQTSMYLCASSLRGSGNQPQHFGDGTRLSIL.

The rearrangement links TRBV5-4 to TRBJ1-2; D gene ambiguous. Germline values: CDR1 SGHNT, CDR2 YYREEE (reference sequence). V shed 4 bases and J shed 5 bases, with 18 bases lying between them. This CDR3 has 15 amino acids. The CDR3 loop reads CASSANRETFYGYTF. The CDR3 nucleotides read TGTGCCAGCAGCGCTAACAGAGAGACCTTTTATGGCTACACCTTC.

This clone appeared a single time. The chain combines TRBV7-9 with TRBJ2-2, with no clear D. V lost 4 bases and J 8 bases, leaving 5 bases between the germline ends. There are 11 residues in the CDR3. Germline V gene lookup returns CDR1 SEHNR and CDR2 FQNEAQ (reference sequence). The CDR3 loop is CASSYGGELFF. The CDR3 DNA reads TGTGCCAGCAGCTACGGTGGGGAGCTGTTTTTT.

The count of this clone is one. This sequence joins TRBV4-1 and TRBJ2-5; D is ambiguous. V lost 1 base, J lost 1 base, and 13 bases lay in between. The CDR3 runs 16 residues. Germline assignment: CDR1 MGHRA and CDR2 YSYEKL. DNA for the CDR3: TGCGCCAGCAGCCAAGGAGTGGCAGCTTTCCAAGAGACCCAGTACTTC. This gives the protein CASSQGVAAFQETQYF.

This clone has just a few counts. CDR3 nucleotides: TGTGCCAGCAGCTTCCGGGAGCCTAATTCACCCCTCCACTTT. It yields the protein CASSFREPNSPLHF. The chain combines TRBV7-9 with TRBJ1-6, with unresolved D. The CDR3 consists of 14 residues. Trimming took 3 bases from V and 6 from J, leaving 9 bases between them. CDR1 and CDR2 (germline): SEHNR, FQNEAQ (reference sequence).

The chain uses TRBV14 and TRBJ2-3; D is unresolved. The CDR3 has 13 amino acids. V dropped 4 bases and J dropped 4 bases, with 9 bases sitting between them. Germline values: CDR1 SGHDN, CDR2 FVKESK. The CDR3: CASSLLGADTQYF. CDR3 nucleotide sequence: TGTGCCAGCAGCCTTCTCGGTGCAGATACGCAGTATTTT. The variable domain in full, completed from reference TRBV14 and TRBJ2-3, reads EAGVTQFPSHSVIEKGQTVTLRCDPISGHDNLYWYRRVMGKEIKFLLHFVKESKQDESGMPNNRFLAERTGGTYSTLKVQPAELEDSGVYFCASSLLGADTQYFGPGTRLTVL.

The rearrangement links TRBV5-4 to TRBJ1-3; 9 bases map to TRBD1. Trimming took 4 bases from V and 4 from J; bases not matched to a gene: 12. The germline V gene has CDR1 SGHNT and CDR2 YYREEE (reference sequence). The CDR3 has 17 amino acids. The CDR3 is CASSPDRGPGSGNTIYF. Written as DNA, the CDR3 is TGTGCCAGCAGCCCGGACAGGGGCCCAGGCTCAGGAAACACCATATATTTT.

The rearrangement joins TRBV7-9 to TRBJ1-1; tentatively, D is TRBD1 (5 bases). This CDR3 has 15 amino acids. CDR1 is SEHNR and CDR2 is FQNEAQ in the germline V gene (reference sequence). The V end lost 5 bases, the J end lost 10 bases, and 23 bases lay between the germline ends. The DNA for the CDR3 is TGTGCCAGCAGCCCCATGGGGCAGAGGATTAGTTTAGCTTTCTTT. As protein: CASSPMGQRISLAFF.